The T cell receptor beta chain under discussion was sequenced for a study of blood T cell repertoires in COVID-19. About the research overall: Both acute and convalescent COVID-19 samples were obtained from the United States, Italy and Spain. Sources were T cells, B-cell-depleted T cells, or PBMCs; the material itself was cDNA or gDNA.

Authors' processing steps: It was from reference gene primer amplification that nucleated cell counts were estimated. TCRdb keeps only in-frame clones here, not all; method: immunoSEQ multiplex PCR. Clone size and V and J calls were adopted from that table, with D and trimming inferred from the DNA. The sample yields about 140,000 clones, about four fifths seen once. After removal of 5 bases from V and 2 bases from J, the junction contained 3 bases not matched to a gene. The CDR3 contains 14 residues. Germline values: CDR1 SGHDN, CDR2 FVKESK. Specimen: peripheral blood. The TCR comes from a human donor in a cohort sampled during active COVID-19. This chain uses TRBV14 with TRBJ2-1; 7 bases match TRBD2. The CDR3 sequence: CASSGLAAYNEQFF. CDR3 in DNA: TGTGCCAGCAGCGGCCTAGCGGCCTACAATGAGCAGTTCTTC.